A single sample is the source of the 3 T cell receptor beta chains below, sequenced in a study of blood T cell repertoires in COVID-19. Method: immunoSEQ multiplex PCR; TCRdb's copy keeps in-frame clones and lacks some. The repertoire has about 240,000 clones, about 88% of them found once; the top ten carry 10%. Sequencing input: peripheral blood. These receptors all come from a woman aged 45-60 years with COVID-19, enrolled during active disease.

The rearrangement uses TRBV6-5 and TRBJ2-3, with a possible D match to TRBD2 (6 bases). Germline CDR1 and CDR2: MNHEY and SVGAGI. The CDR3 covers 12 residues. V lost 8 bases to trimming and J lost 3 bases, with 9 bases between them. The DNA of the CDR3 is TGTGCCAGCCGGGCGGGAACAGATACGCAGTATTTT. Translation: CASRAGTDTQYF.

The sample holds a few counts of this clone. This sequence joins TRBV5-6 and TRBJ2-5; 9 nucleotides line up with TRBD1. J gave up 5 bases and V 4 bases, and 6 bases lay outside the gene matches. Germline V gene lookup returns CDR1 SGHDT and CDR2 YYEEEE. This CDR3 is built from 14 residues. The DNA of the CDR3 is TGTGCCAGCAGCACGTGGACAGGGGTGGAGACCCAGTACTTC. Protein sequence: CASSTWTGVETQYF.

The table lists this clone with a few counts. The chain combines TRBV15 with TRBJ2-2, with a tentative D call TRBD2 (6 bases). The CDR3 extends over 14 amino acids. V was clipped by 11 bases and J by 1 base, with 14 bases between them. Germline V gives CDR1 LNHNV, CDR2 YYDKDF (reference sequence). CDR3 coding DNA: TGTGCCGCAAGGGACTCCTTGAACACCGGGGAGCTGTTTTTT. Its translation is CAARDSLNTGELFF.